This TCR beta chain was sequenced in a study of immune cell composition in non-small cell lung cancer. Sequencing was performed with immunoSEQ multiplex PCR; in TCRdb, only in-frame clones are kept and a portion is missing. The sample records 5,100 or so clones, approximately 90% being singletons. Normal lung was taken at the farthest possible site, at least 3 cm from tumour. The study's findings and limits: Around 80% of squamous and about 30% of adenocarcinoma cases had tumour-associated clones >0.5%.

V was shortened by 0 bases and J by 10 bases, with 13 bases between the two germline ends. The CDR3 covers 15 residues. Germline V gene sequence: CDR1 LNHDA, CDR2 SQIVND (reference sequence). A note on this clone: Its antigen is still unknown.

The source material was non-adjacent lung tissue. The chain carries TRBV19 and TRBJ1-6; the D gene is possibly TRBD1 (5 bases). This TCR was recovered from a human donor with non-small cell lung cancer. Some clones in this sample may be carry-over from other donors' samples. The DNA for the CDR3 is TGTGCCAGTAGTATAGAGCCCACAGGAAGGTCACCCCTCCACTTT. It is translated as CASSIEPTGRSPLHF.